A selection of T cell receptor beta chains follows, all from one sample in a study of siplizumab effects on memory and regulatory T cells. Method: immunoSEQ multiplex PCR; TCRdb's copy keeps in-frame clones and lacks some. Among over 95,000 clones, about 94% were seen once, and the ten largest hold over 0.15%. The material sequenced was non-Treg CD4+ T cells sorted from blood. These receptors were collected from a human donor in good health. The CDR3 runs from the conserved cysteine through the conserved F or W. D genes are given only for firm matches. Expanded clones are given a class, and other clones once, few, many or no size at all.

D gene,clone size,J gene,V gene,CDR3 protein,CDR3 DNA
NA,once,TRBJ2-1,TRBV19,CASSSWDSNNEQFF,TGTGCCAGTAGTTCCTGGGACTCTAACAATGAGCAGTTCTTC
TRBD2,NA,TRBJ2-7,TRBV28,CASRPGLAGAYEQYF,TGTGCCAGCAGACCCGGACTAGCGGGGGCCTACGAGCAGTACTTC
TRBD1,NA,TRBJ2-4,TRBV5-1,CASSSTGGENIQYF,TGCGCCAGCAGCTCGACAGGGGGCGAAAACATTCAGTACTTC
TRBD1,NA,TRBJ1-2,TRBV5-4,CAAKQGRGSAYGYTF,TGTGCCGCCAAACAGGGGCGCGGGAGTGCCTATGGCTACACCTTC
TRBD2,NA,TRBJ2-7,TRBV4-3,CASSQDKWASGAPYEQYF,TGCGCCAGCAGCCAAGACAAATGGGCTAGCGGGGCTCCCTACGAGCAGTACTTC
NA,NA,TRBJ2-3,TRBV7-9,CASSSTGLSTDTQYF,TGTGCCAGCAGCTCGACTGGCCTCAGCACAGATACGCAGTATTTT
NA,NA,TRBJ2-7,TRBV28,CASSEVEQYF,TGTGCCAGCAGTGAAGTCGAGCAGTACTTC
NA,NA,TRBJ1-2,TRBV15,CATTPSGRVGYTF,TGTGCCACCACCCCATCTGGCAGGGTTGGCTACACCTTC
TRBD2,once,TRBJ2-3,TRBV9,CASSPQGTSGEPDTQYF,TGTGCCAGCAGCCCTCAGGGGACTAGCGGGGAGCCAGATACGCAGTATTTT
NA,NA,TRBJ1-4,TRBV19,CASRNREGTEKLFF,TGTGCCAGTAGGAACAGGGAGGGAACTGAAAAACTGTTTTTT
TRBD2,few,TRBJ2-2,TRBV5-6,CASSRGDRSSGIGELFF,TGTGCCAGCAGCCGGGGGGATCGGAGTAGCGGGATCGGGGAGCTGTTTTTT
TRBD2,NA,TRBJ2-5,TRBV7-2,CASSLGLSGGETQYF,TGTGCCAGCAGCTTAGGTCTTAGCGGGGGAGAGACCCAGTACTTC
NA,NA,TRBJ2-5,TRBV28,CASSLWGGLETQYF,TGTGCCAGCAGTTTATGGGGGGGTTTGGAGACCCAGTACTTC
NA,NA,TRBJ2-4,TRBV5-6,CASSPPRGGGINIQYF,TGTGCCAGCAGCCCTCCCAGGGGGGGAGGTATAAACATTCAGTACTTC
NA,NA,TRBJ1-4,TRBV5-6,CASSLAWTLESEKLFF,TGTGCCAGCAGCTTGGCCTGGACACTTGAAAGTGAAAAACTGTTTTTT
TRBD1,NA,TRBJ1-6,TRBV6-6,CASRGQDSSPLHF,TGTGCCAGCAGGGGACAGGATTCCTCACCCCTCCACTTT
NA,NA,TRBJ2-5,TRBV9,CASSAHEETQYF,TGTGCCAGCAGTGCCCACGAAGAGACCCAGTACTTC
TRBD1,NA,TRBJ1-3,TRBV7-9,CASSLLQGGNTIYF,TGTGCCAGCAGCTTATTACAGGGGGGAAACACCATATATTTT
NA,few,TRBJ1-1,TRBV19,CASSPRASEAFF,TGTGCCAGTAGTCCCAGGGCTTCTGAAGCTTTCTTT
TRBD1,NA,TRBJ1-2,TRBV2,CASSPDRGLIYGYTF,TGTGCCAGCAGTCCGGACAGGGGGCTTATCTATGGCTACACCTTC